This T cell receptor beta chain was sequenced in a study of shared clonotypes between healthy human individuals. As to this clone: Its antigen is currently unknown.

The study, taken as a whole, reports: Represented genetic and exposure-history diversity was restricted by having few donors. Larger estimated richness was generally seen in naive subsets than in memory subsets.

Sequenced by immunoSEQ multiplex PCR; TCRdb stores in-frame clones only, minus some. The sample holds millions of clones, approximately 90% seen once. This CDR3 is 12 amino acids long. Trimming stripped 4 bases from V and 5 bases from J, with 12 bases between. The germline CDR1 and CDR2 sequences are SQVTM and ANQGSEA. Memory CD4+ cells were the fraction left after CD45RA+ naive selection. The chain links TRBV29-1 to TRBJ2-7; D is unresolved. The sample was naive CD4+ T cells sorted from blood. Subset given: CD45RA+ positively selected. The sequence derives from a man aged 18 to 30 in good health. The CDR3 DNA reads TGCAGCGTTGCCTCGGGTCTTCACGAGCAGTACTTC. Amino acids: CSVASGLHEQYF.